Listed below are T cell receptor beta chains from one sample, sequenced in a study of T cell responses to AZD1222 COVID-19 vaccine. Some clones are missing from TCRdb's copy, which holds only in-frame ones; the method was immunoSEQ multiplex PCR. The top ten clones hold 4% to 4.5% of a sample with around 100,000 clones, roughly 86% of them seen once. The sequencing used peripheral blood, collected on day 0 of MenACWY control vaccination. Every receptor here comes from an adult in good health. The CDR3 runs from the conserved cysteine through the conserved F or W. A D gene is named only where the DNA matches it firmly. The size field is filled for only some rows; it gives once, few, many or a size class.

CASRSPAGGVTEAFF TGTGCCAGCAGGTCTCCCGCGGGCGGGGTGACTGAAGCTTTCTTT . TRBV28 . TRBJ1-1
CAWRATGNTEAFF TGTGCCTGGAGAGCTACAGGGAACACTGAAGCTTTCTTT . TRBV30 . TRBJ1-1
CASSPVVPSSYNSPLHF TGTGCCAGCAGCCCGGTAGTCCCGAGCTCCTATAATTCACCCCTCCACTTT . TRBV7-8 . TRBJ1-6
CATSRDRGLGNTIYF TGTGCCACCAGCAGAGATAGGGGGTTGGGAAACACCATATATTTT . TRBV15 . TRBJ1-3
CASRTVASSYNSPLHF TGTGCCTCACGGACAGTCGCGAGCTCCTATAATTCACCCCTCCACTTT few TRBV30 . TRBJ1-6
CASSQFRGAQTEAFF TGCGCCAGCAGCCAGTTCAGGGGTGCGCAAACTGAAGCTTTCTTT . TRBV4-3 . TRBJ1-1
CASSFGGETNYGYTF TGTGCCAGCAGCTTTGGAGGGGAAACTAACTATGGCTACACCTTC . TRBV11-2 . TRBJ1-2
CASSLRGHDTEAFF TGTGCCAGCAGCTTAAGGGGGCATGACACTGAAGCTTTCTTT . TRBV7-2 TRBD1 TRBJ1-1
CASSLGVGNTEAFF TGTGCCAGCAGCCTTGGGGTTGGGAACACTGAAGCTTTCTTT . TRBV7-2 . TRBJ1-1
CASSEEGQGTGELFF TGTGCCAGCAGTGAAGAAGGACAGGGAACCGGGGAGCTGTTTTTT . TRBV2 TRBD1 TRBJ2-2
CASSPAGTGYTGELFF TGTGCCAGCTCACCAGCGGGGACAGGGTATACCGGGGAGCTGTTTTTT . TRBV18 TRBD1 TRBJ2-2
CASSGTESYGYTF TGCGCCAGCAGCGGTACGGAAAGCTATGGCTACACCTTC . TRBV5-1 . TRBJ1-2
CASSSFGTGFDEQYF TGTGCCAGCAGCTCGTTCGGGACAGGGTTCGACGAGCAGTACTTC . TRBV7-8 TRBD1 TRBJ2-7
CASSRLLAGAINEQFF TGCGCCAGCAGCCGCCTACTAGCGGGAGCGATCAATGAGCAGTTCTTC . TRBV4-3 TRBD2 TRBJ2-1
CASSYSSLQFYNEQFF TGTGCCAGCAGTTACTCGAGTCTACAGTTCTACAATGAGCAGTTCTTC . TRBV6-5 . TRBJ2-1
CASSEGALGEKLFF TGTGCCAGCAGTGAGGGGGCGCTTGGGGAAAAACTGTTTTTT . TRBV2 . TRBJ1-4